This T cell receptor (beta chain) came from a study of blood T cell repertoires in COVID-19. Across the whole study: There were acute and convalescent COVID-19 samples, and they came from the United States, Italy and Spain. T cells, B-cell-depleted T cells, or PBMCs supplied cDNA or gDNA.

In the original workflow: How many nucleated cells were present was estimated from reference gene primer amplification. The protocol was immunoSEQ multiplex PCR, while the TCRdb copy is restricted to in-frame clones and leaves out a portion. For V, J and clone size, that table is used; D and trimming come from the DNA. The top ten clones hold about 4.3% of a sample with 75,000 to 100,000 clones, 81% of them seen once. Germline CDR1 and CDR2: SGHTA and FQGNSA. The CDR3 is 14 amino acids. V gave up 3 bases and J gave up 1 base, with 9 bases separating them. The sample was peripheral blood. The chain combines TRBV7-2 with TRBJ1-2; perhaps TRBD1 as D (5 bases). The TCR originated in a man between 60 and 75 years old with acute or convalescent COVID-19. The CDR3 spells CASSFLDSNYGYTF. CDR3 bases: TGTGCCAGCAGCTTTCTCGACAGTAACTATGGCTACACCTTC.